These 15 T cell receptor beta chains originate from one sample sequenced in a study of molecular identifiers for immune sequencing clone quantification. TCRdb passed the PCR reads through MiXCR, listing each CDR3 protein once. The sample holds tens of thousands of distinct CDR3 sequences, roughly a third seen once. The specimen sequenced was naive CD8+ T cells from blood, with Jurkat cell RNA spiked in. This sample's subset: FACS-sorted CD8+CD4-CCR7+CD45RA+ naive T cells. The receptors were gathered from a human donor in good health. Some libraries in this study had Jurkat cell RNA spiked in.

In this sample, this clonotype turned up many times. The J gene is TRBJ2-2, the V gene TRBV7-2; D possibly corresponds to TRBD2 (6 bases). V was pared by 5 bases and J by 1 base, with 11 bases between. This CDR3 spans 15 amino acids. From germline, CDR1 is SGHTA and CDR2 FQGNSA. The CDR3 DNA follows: TGTGCCAGCAGCCCCTTTAGCGGGAACACCGGGGAGCTGTTTTTT. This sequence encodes CASSPFSGNTGELFF.

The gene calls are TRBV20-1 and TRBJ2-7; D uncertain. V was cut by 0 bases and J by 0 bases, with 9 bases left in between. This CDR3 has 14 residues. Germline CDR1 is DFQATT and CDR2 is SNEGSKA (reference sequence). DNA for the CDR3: TGCAGTGCTAGAGATGGCCCCGTCTCCTACGAGCAGTACTTC. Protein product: CSARDGPVSYEQYF.

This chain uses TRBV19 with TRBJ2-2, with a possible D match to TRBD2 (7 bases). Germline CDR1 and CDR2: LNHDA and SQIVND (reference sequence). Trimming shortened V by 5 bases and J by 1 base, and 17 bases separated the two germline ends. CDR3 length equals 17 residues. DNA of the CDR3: TGTGCCAGTAGTCACGAGGGGGGGGCGCGGAACACCGGGGAGCTGTTTTTT. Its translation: CASSHEGGARNTGELFF.

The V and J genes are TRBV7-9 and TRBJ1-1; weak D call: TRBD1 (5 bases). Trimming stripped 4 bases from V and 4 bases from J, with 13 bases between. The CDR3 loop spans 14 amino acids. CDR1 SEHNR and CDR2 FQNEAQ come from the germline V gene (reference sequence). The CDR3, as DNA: TGTGCCAGCAGCTCCCGTCGCGGGACCACTGAAGCTTTCTTT. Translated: CASSSRRGTTEAFF.

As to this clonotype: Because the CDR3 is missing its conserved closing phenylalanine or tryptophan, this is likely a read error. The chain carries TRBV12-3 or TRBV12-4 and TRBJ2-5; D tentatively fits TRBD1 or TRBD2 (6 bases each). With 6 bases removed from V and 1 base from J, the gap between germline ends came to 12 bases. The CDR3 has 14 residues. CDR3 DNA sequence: TGTGCCAGCAGCCCGGGGGCTTTCCAAGAGACCCAGTACCTC. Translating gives CASSPGAFQETQYL.

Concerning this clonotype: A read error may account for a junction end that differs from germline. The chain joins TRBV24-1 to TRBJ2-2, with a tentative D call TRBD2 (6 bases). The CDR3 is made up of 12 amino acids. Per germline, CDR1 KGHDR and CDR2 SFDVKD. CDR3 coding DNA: TGTGCCACCGGGCTAGCGACCGGGGAGCTGTATTTT. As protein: CATGLATGELYF.

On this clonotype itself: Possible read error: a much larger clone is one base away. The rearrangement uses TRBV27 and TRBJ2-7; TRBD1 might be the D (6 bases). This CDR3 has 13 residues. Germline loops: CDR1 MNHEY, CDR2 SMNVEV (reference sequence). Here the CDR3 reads CASSSTGHYEQNF. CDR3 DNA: TGTGCCAGCAGCTCGACAGGCCACTACGAGCAGAACTTC.

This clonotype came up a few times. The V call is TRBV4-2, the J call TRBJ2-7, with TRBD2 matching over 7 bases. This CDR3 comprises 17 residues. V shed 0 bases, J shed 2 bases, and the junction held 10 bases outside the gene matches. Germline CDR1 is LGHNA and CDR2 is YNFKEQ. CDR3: CASSQDWAGGGPYEQYF. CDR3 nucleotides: TGTGCCAGCAGCCAAGATTGGGCCGGGGGAGGGCCCTACGAGCAGTACTTC.

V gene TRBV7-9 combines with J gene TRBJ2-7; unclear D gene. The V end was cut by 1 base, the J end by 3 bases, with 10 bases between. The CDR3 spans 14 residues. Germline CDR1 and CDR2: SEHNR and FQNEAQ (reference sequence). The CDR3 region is CASSLGDGLYEQYF. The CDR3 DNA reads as TGTGCCAGCAGCTTAGGCGACGGCCTCTACGAGCAGTACTTC.

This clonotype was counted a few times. CDR3 loop: CASSPTRGYGYTF. The CDR3 DNA follows: TGTGCCAGCAGCCCAACCCGGGGCTATGGCTACACCTTC. This chain uses TRBV4-2 with TRBJ1-2; D gene unclear. Germline CDR1 LGHNA, CDR2 YNFKEQ. Deletions cut 4 bases from V and 4 bases from J, with 10 bases between. The CDR3 is 13 amino acids.

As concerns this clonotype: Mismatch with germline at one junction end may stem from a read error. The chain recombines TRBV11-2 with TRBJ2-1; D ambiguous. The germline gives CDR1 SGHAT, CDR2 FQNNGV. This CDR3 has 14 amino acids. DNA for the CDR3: TGTGCCAGCAGCCCCACCGGTCCCTACAATGCGCAGTTCTTC. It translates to CASSPTGPYNAQFF.

The CDR3 sequence: CASSDLSDTQYF. CDR3 DNA sequence: TGTGCCAGCAGTGACTTATCGGATACGCAGTATTTT. V and J are TRBV6-1 and TRBJ2-3; D is unclear. Trimming took off 3 bases at V and 6 bases at J, with 7 bases between the two ends. This CDR3 is built from 12 residues. The germline V gene has CDR1 MNHNS and CDR2 SASEGT.

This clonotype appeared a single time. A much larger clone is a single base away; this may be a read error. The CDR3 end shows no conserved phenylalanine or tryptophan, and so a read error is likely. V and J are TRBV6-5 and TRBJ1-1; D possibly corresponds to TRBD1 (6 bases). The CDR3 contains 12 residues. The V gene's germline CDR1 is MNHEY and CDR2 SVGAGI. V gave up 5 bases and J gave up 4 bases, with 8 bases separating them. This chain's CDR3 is CASSTGFTEAFL. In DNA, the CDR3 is TGTGCCAGCAGTACAGGGTTCACTGAAGCTTTCCTT.

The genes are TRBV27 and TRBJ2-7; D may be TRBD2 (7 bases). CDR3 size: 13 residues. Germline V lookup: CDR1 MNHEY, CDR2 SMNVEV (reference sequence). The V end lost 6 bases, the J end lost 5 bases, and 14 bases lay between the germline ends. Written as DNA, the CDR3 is TGTGCCAGCAGCCTGGGGGGGGCCAACGAGCAGTACTTC. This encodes CASSLGGANEQYF.

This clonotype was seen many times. The DNA for the CDR3 is TGTGCCAGCAGTTTTACAGGGGAAGATACGCAGTATTTT. As protein: CASSFTGEDTQYF. V gene TRBV27 combines with J gene TRBJ2-3, with 7 positions matching TRBD1. The V gene end was trimmed by 3 bases and the J gene end by 5 bases; junction bases not matched to a gene: 2. The V gene's germline CDR1 is MNHEY and CDR2 SMNVEV (reference sequence). The CDR3 spans 13 residues.